This T cell receptor beta chain stems from a study of T cells in Graves' hyperthyroidism and ophthalmopathy. Study results and limitations: Blood also held most thyroid clonotypes expanded beyond 0.001. A model using 13 V-J features told ophthalmopathy apart from stable hyperthyroidism.

What was amplified from RNA transcripts were TCR beta CDR3 regions. With the HTBI primer set, the TCR CDR3 went through a first round of RT-PCR. Using its own MiXCR run on the multiplex PCR reads, TCRdb lists one record per CDR3 protein. The sample consists of 600,000 to 700,000 distinct CDR3 sequences, less than 45% of them appearing once. Pregnant or lactating patients were excluded, as were those with uncontrolled infection or other autoimmune disease. Diagnostic assessment was based on clinical symptoms, serum thyroxine and TRAb, thyroid ultrasound and orbital computed tomography. This clonotype occurred many times. Its antigen remains unknown. The CDR3 has 12 residues. V dropped 5 bases and J dropped 3 bases, with 5 bases sitting between them. Germline CDR1 reads SEHNR; CDR2 reads FQNEAQ (reference sequence).

Sequenced: peripheral blood or thyroid tissue (not recorded which). The chain recombines TRBV7-9 with TRBJ1-5; no reliable D call. This receptor was obtained from an adult man with Graves' disease, either hyperthyroidism or ophthalmopathy (not recorded which). This CDR3 reads CASSPPNQPQHF. The CDR3, as DNA: TGTGCCAGCAGCCCCCCCAATCAGCCCCAGCATTTT.